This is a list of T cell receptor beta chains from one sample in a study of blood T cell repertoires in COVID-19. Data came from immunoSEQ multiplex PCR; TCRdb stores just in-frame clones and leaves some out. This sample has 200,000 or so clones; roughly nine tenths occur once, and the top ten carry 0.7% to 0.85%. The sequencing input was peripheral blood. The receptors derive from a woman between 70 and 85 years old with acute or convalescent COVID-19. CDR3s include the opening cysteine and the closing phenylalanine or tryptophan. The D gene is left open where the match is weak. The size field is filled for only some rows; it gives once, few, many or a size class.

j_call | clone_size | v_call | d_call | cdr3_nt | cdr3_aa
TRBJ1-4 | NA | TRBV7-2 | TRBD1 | TGTGCCAGCAGCTTAGCCGGGACAGGGCTTGAAAAACTGTTTTTT | CASSLAGTGLEKLFF
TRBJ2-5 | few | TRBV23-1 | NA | TGCGCCCACCTTCGGGAGACCCAGTACTTC | CAHLRETQYF
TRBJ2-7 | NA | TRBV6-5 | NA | TGTGCCAGCAATCAACCCCGGGGAAACTACGAGCAGTACTTC | CASNQPRGNYEQYF
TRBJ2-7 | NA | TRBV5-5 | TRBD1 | TGTGCCAGCAGACAGCCGGGACAGGGCTACGAGCAGTACTTC | CASRQPGQGYEQYF
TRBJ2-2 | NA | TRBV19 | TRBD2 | TGTGCCAGTAGTATACCTAGCGGGGTATCCGGGGAGCTGTTTTTT | CASSIPSGVSGELFF
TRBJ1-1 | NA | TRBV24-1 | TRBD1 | TGTGCCACCATGGACAGGGGAGGCACTGAAGCTTTCTTT | CATMDRGGTEAFF
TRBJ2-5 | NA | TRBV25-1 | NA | TGTGCCAGCAGTGAATTCAGGGTTAAAGAGACCCAGTACTTC | CASSEFRVKETQYF
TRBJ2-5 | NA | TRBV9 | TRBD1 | TGTGCCAGCAGCCCCCGGACAGGGAGAGAGACCCAGTACTTC | CASSPRTGRETQYF
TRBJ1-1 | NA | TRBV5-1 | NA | TGCGCCAGCAGCTTGCGAAGCGACAGACTGAACACTGAAGCTTTCTTT | CASSLRSDRLNTEAFF
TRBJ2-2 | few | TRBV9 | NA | TGTGCCAGCAGCGGGGGGCAAAACCCCACCGGGGAGCTGTTTTTT | CASSGGQNPTGELFF
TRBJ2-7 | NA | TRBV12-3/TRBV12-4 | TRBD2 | TGTGCCAGCAGTTTAAGGACTAGCGCGCGGTACTTC | CASSLRTSARYF
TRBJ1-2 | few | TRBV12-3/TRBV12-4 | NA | TGTGCCAGCAGCTTAAACAGGTTCGGCTACACCTTC | CASSLNRFGYTF
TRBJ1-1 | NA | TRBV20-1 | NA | TGCAGTGCTAGTGCGTTTTACCGAGTGAACACTGAAGCTTTCTTT | CSASAFYRVNTEAFF
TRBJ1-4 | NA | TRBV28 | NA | TGTGCCAGCAGTCCTCAGGGTGGGATTGAAAAACTGTTTTTT | CASSPQGGIEKLFF
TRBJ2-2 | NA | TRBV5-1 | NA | TGCGCCAGCAGCTTCAGGGGTGCGAACACCGGGGAGCTGTTTTTT | CASSFRGANTGELFF
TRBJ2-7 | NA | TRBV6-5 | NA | TGTGCCAGCACCCGACAGGCCTCCTACGAGCAGTACTTC | CASTRQASYEQYF
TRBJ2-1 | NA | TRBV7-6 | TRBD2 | TGTGCCAGCAGCTTAAGCGGGGTGGGCAATGAGCAGTTCTTC | CASSLSGVGNEQFF
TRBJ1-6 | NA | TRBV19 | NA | TGTGCCAGTAGTCTCCGGACGGGACTGAATTCACCCCTCCACTTT | CASSLRTGLNSPLHF
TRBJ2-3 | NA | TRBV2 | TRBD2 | TGTGCCAGCAGTGAAGCGGCTAGCGGGACGCAGTATTTT | CASSEAASGTQYF
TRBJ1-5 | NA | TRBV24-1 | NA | TGTGCCACCAGTGATAAACAGGGAAACAATCAGCCCCAGCATTTT | CATSDKQGNNQPQHF
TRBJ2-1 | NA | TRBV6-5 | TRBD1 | TGTGCCAGCAGTTACACCAAAACTAACAGGGGAAATGAGCAGTTCTTC | CASSYTKTNRGNEQFF
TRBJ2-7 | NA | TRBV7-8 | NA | TGTGCCAGCAGCTTAGTGGGGCAATGGAACGAGCAGTACTTC | CASSLVGQWNEQYF
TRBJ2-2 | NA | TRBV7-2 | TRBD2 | TGTGCCAGCAGCTCGACTAGCGGGAGATCGACCGGGGAGCTGTTTTTT | CASSSTSGRSTGELFF
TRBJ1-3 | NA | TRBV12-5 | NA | TGTGCTAGTGGTTCAGGACAGAACTCTGGAAACACCATATATTTT | CASGSGQNSGNTIYF
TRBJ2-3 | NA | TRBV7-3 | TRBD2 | TGTGCCAGCAGCAAAGCGGGAGGGCTGACAGATACGCAGTATTTT | CASSKAGGLTDTQYF
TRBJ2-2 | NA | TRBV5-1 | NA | TGCGCCAGCAGCTTGTGGACTCAGAACACCGGGGAGCTGTTTTTT | CASSLWTQNTGELFF
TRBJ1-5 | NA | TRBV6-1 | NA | TGTGCCAGCAGTGAAGCGACCCAACAGGGTTATCAGCCCCAGCATTTT | CASSEATQQGYQPQHF
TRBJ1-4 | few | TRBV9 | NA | TGTGCCAGCAGCGTAGGAGGACTCGGACAGCTTGCAACTAATGAAAAACTGTTTTTT | CASSVGGLGQLATNEKLFF
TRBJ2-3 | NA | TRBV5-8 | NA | TGTGCCAGCAGCTTGCTGCGGGGGCGCACAGATACGCAGTATTTT | CASSLLRGRTDTQYF
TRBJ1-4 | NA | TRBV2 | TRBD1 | TGTGCCACCCGGACAGGGGGCGCCTGGAATGAAAAACTGTTTTTT | CATRTGGAWNEKLFF